A selection of T cell receptor beta chains follows, all from one sample in a study of T cells in Graves' hyperthyroidism and ophthalmopathy. TCRdb itself ran the multiplex PCR reads through MiXCR, one entry per CDR3 protein. The repertoire has roughly 640,000 distinct CDR3 sequences, around 16% of them found once; the top ten carry less than 3.5%. Sequenced sample: blood. Receptors originate from a woman aged 35 to 49 with Graves' ophthalmopathy. CDR3s include the opening cysteine and the closing phenylalanine or tryptophan. The order of the fields is J gene, V gene, CDR3 length, clone size, D gene, CDR3 DNA, CDR3 protein. The D gene is left open where the match is weak. Size is stated for part of the rows, as once, few or many counts, or as a class when the clone is expanded.

>TRBJ2-7|TRBV3-1|12|many|NA
TGTGCCAGCAGCCAAAGTCCTTACGAGCAGTACTTC
CASSQSPYEQYF
>TRBJ2-7|TRBV11-2|17|many|NA
TGTGCCAGCAGCTTAGATCAAGGCAGGGTAGTTGCGAACGAGCAGTACTTC
CASSLDQGRVVANEQYF
>TRBJ2-2|TRBV5-4|16|NA|TRBD2
TGTGCCAGCAGCTTGGTCGGGAGGAGTAACACCGGGGAGCTGTTTTTT
CASSLVGRSNTGELFF
>TRBJ2-2|TRBV12-3/TRBV12-4|13|NA|NA
TGTGCCAGCAGAGCCACACAGGCCGGGGAGCTGTTTTTT
CASRATQAGELFF
>TRBJ2-2|TRBV6-4|17|few|TRBD2
TGTGCCAGCAGTGACTCGAGGCTAGCGGGAGAATACGGGGAGCTGTTTTTT
CASSDSRLAGEYGELFF
>TRBJ1-1|TRBV6-6|19|NA|TRBD1
TGTGCCAGCAGTTACTCCATGATAACAGGGGCCGCCATGAACACTGAAGCTTTCTTT
CASSYSMITGAAMNTEAFF
>TRBJ1-5|TRBV5-1|16|many|NA
TGCGCCAGCAGCTTGACGGGCCGGGGTGGCAATCAGCCCCAGCATTTT
CASSLTGRGGNQPQHF
>TRBJ2-1|TRBV5-1|15|few|NA
TGCGCCAGCAGCTTGGGGCCCGGCTCTGTCAATGAGCAGTTCTTC
CASSLGPGSVNEQFF
>TRBJ2-5|TRBV20-1|13|NA|NA
TGCAGTGCTGGCGGCGGGGAGAGAGGGACCCAGTACTTC
CSAGGGERGTQYF
>TRBJ1-2|TRBV2|12|NA|NA
TGTGCCAGTATTGAGACAGGCGGCGGCTACACCTTC
CASIETGGGYTF
>TRBJ1-2|TRBV24-1|15|few|NA
TGTGCCACCAGTGCTGGGGTCGAGCAGAACTATGGCTACACCTTC
CATSAGVEQNYGYTF
>TRBJ2-7|TRBV9|15|few|TRBD2
TGTGCCAGCAGCGTAGGACTAGCGGACACCTACGAGCAGTACTTC
CASSVGLADTYEQYF
>TRBJ2-1|TRBV3-1|12|few|NA
TGTGCCAGCAGCCAGATGGTAAATGAGCAGTTCTTC
CASSQMVNEQFF
>TRBJ1-1|TRBV16|15|few|NA
TGTGCCAGCAGCCCCCGACAGAAGATGAACACTGAAGCTTTCTTT
CASSPRQKMNTEAFF
>TRBJ2-7|TRBV28|12|once|NA
TGTGCCAGCAATACAGGACCCTACGAGCAGTACTTC
CASNTGPYEQYF
>TRBJ1-5|TRBV15|16|few|NA
TGTGCCACCAGCAGAGAGGGGGGGCAGTCCAATCAGCCCCAGCATTTT
CATSREGGQSNQPQHF
>TRBJ2-3|TRBV29-1|11|many|NA
TGCAGCGTCGAAGGCACAGATACGCAGTATTTT
CSVEGTDTQYF
>TRBJ2-6|TRBV28|15|NA|TRBD1
TGTGCCAGCGAGACAGGGCCGGTGGGGGCCAACGTCCTGACTTTC
CASETGPVGANVLTF
>TRBJ1-2|TRBV18|13|many|NA
TGTGCCAGCTCACCAGGGACATTAGATGGCTACACCTTC
CASSPGTLDGYTF
>TRBJ1-1|TRBV27|13|NA|NA
TGTGCCAGTAACCATTCTATGAACACTGGAGCTTTCTTT
CASNHSMNTGAFF
>TRBJ2-3|TRBV6-1|15|many|NA
TGTGCCAGCAGTCAAATCCAGGGGAACGCAGATACGCAGTATTTT
CASSQIQGNADTQYF
>TRBJ1-2|TRBV11-2|14|many|NA
TGTGCCAGCAGCCCCAGCGGGATCAACTATGGCTACACCTTC
CASSPSGINYGYTF
>TRBJ1-2|TRBV12-3/TRBV12-4|12|NA|NA
TGTGCCAGCAGTCCAAGACAGTATGGCTACACCTTC
CASSPRQYGYTF
>TRBJ2-3|TRBV6-5|18|NA|TRBD2
TGTGCCAGCAGTTACCCCCCCGGAAGCGGGGCCTACACAGATACGCAGTATTTT
CASSYPPGSGAYTDTQYF
>TRBJ2-1|TRBV7-9|13|few|NA
TGTGCCAGCAGTCCTATGTCTGGGGATGAGCAGTTCTTC
CASSPMSGDEQFF
>TRBJ1-2|TRBV4-1|14|many|NA
TGCGCCAGCAGCCATATACAGGCTAACTATGGCTACACCTTC
CASSHIQANYGYTF
>TRBJ2-5|TRBV30|12|many|NA
TGTGCCTCTACTGAGGGGGGAGAGACCCAGTACTTC
CASTEGGETQYF
>TRBJ2-1|TRBV4-1|15|NA|NA
TGCGCCAGCAGCCAAGAACGGGGGATATACAATGAGCAGTTCTTC
CASSQERGIYNEQFF